The clone carrying this T cell receptor (beta chain) was recorded many times. Its antigen is as yet unknown. The term stable hyperthyroidism indicated an absence of ophthalmopathy within 18 months of follow-up. PBMCs were obtained from about 10 ml of fresh peripheral blood. As the template, RNA transcripts were used to amplify TCR beta CDR3 regions. Second-round multiplex PCR followed a first-round RT-PCR using HTBI primers. From the multiplex PCR reads, TCRdb called clonotypes with MiXCR, one entry per CDR3 protein. The data hold hundreds of thousands of distinct CDR3 sequences, with around a fifth observed a single time. The data belong to a study of Graves' ophthalmopathy and Graves' hyperthyroidism. Study-level results: Blood samples also showed most expanded thyroid clonotypes exceeding 0.001 frequency. The 13-signature model separated ophthalmopathy from stable hyperthyroidism at 85% to 90% sensitivity and around 81% specificity.

Sequences were obtained from peripheral blood. The receptor comes from a young woman with stable Graves' hyperthyroidism.

The CDR3 here is CASSGKGQNSYEQYF. Written as DNA, the CDR3 is TGTGCCAGTAGCGGAAAGGGACAGAACTCCTACGAGCAGTACTTC. The chain combines TRBV19 with TRBJ2-7, with 7 bases fitting TRBD1. Trimming took 6 bases from V and 0 from J; bases not matched to a gene: 8. Germline V lookup: CDR1 LNHDA, CDR2 SQIVND (reference sequence). The CDR3 consists of 15 residues.